The T cell receptor beta chain under discussion was sequenced for a study of cytomegalovirus exposure and HLA in healthy donors. V was pared by 5 bases and J by 1 base, with 15 bases between. The germline gives CDR1 SGHVS, CDR2 FQNEAQ. This CDR3 comprises 15 residues. Amplification used 60 Vbeta primers and 13 Jbeta primers. The protocol was immunoSEQ multiplex PCR, while the TCRdb copy is restricted to in-frame clones and leaves out a portion. The sample consists of about 170,000 clones, 85% of them appearing once. The chain couples TRBV7-8 to TRBJ2-7, with no clear D. The specimen sequenced was PBMCs. This receptor was obtained from a man under 40 in good health and CMV-seropositive. The CDR3 is CASSPEVWQSYEQYV. Here the CDR3 DNA reads TGTGCCAGCAGCCCCGAGGTATGGCAATCCTACGAGCAGTACGTC.